What follows is one T cell receptor (beta chain) and its context. The germline V and J ends were trimmed by 2 bases and 5 bases, with 9 bases remaining between them. Germline lookup yields CDR1 MNHEY and CDR2 SMNVEV (reference sequence). The CDR3 consists of 13 residues. This table comes from immunoSEQ multiplex PCR, and its TCRdb copy is limited to in-frame clones, with some not included. Of roughly 50,000 clones listed, 85% to 95% are singletons. The data stem from a study of cytomegalovirus exposure and HLA in healthy donors. The rearrangement joins TRBV27 to TRBJ2-5; D ambiguous. Sequencing input: PBMCs. The receptor was derived from a woman younger than 30 in good health and CMV-seropositive. The CDR3 region is CASSLDLRETQYF. The CDR3 DNA reads TGTGCCAGCAGTTTAGACCTCAGGGAGACCCAGTACTTC.